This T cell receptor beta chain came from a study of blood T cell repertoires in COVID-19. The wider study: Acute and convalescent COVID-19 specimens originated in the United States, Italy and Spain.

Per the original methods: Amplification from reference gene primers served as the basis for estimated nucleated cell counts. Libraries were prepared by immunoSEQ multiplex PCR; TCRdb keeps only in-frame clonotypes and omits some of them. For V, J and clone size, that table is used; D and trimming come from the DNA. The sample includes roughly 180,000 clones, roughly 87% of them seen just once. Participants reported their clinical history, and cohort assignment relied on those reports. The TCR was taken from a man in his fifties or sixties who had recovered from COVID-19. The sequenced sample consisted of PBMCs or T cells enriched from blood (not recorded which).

For the CDR3, the DNA is TGTGCCAGCAGTTCAGGGGGCCCCAATCAGCCCCAGCATTTT. Translated: CASSSGGPNQPQHF. The chain employs TRBV28 and TRBJ1-5; the match to TRBD1 covers 8 bases. This CDR3 is 14 amino acids long. The V gene end was trimmed by 4 bases and the J gene end by 3 bases; junction bases not matched to a gene: 2. CDR1 MDHEN and CDR2 SYDVKM come from the germline V gene.